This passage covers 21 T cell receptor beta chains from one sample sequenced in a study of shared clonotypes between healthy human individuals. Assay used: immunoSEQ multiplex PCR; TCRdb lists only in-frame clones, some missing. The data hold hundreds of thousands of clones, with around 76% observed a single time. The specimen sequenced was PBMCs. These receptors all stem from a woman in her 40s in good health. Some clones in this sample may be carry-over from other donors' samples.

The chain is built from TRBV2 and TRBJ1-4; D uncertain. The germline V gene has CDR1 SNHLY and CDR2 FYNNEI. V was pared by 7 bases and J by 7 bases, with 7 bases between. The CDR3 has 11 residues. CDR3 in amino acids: CASTRGEKLFF. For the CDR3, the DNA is TGTGCCAGCACTCGGGGTGAAAAACTGTTTTTT. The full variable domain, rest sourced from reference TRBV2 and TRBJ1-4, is EPEVTQTPSHQVTQMGQEVILRCVPISNHLYFYWYRQILGQKVEFLVSFYNNEISEKSEIFDDQFSVERPDGSNFTLKIRSTKLEDSAMYFCASTRGEKLFFGSGTQLSVL.

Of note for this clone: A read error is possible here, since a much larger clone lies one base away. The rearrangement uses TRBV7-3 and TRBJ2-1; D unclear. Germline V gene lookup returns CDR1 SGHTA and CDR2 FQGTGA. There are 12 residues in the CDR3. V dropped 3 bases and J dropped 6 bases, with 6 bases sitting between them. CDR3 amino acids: CASSLVGNEQFF. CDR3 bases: TGTGCCAGCAGCTTGGTAGGCAATGAGCAGTTCTTC.

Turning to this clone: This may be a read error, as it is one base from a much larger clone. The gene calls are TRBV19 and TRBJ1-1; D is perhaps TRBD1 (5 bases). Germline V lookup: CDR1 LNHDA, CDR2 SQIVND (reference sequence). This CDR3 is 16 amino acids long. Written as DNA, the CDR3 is TGTGCCAGTAGTATAGGGGTACCGGGGACCAACACTGAAGCTTCCTTT. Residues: CASSIGVPGTNTEASF.

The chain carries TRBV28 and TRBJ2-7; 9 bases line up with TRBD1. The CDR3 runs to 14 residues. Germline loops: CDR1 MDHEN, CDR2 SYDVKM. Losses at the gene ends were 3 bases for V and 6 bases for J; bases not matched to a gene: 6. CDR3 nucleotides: TGTGCCAGCAGTTTCCCCGGGACAGGGTCCGAGCAGTACTTC. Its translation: CASSFPGTGSEQYF.

The CDR3 is CASSPPGQSESEAFF. CDR3 DNA: TGTGCCAGCAGTCCCCCGGGACAGAGTGAATCTGAAGCTTTCTTT. This sequence joins TRBV28 and TRBJ1-1; TRBD1 matches at 7 bases. The V gene end was trimmed by 5 bases and the J gene end by 6 bases; junction bases not matched to a gene: 12. Per the germline V gene, CDR1 is MDHEN and CDR2 is SYDVKM. CDR3 size: 15 residues.

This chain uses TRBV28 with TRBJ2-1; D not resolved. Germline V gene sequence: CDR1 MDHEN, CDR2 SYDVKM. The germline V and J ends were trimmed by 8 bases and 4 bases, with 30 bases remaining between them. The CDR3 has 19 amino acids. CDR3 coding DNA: TGTGCCAGCGCCTTTGTGGTCGATGTGGCAGGTCGAACGTACAATGAGCAGTTCTTC. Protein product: CASAFVVDVAGRTYNEQFF.

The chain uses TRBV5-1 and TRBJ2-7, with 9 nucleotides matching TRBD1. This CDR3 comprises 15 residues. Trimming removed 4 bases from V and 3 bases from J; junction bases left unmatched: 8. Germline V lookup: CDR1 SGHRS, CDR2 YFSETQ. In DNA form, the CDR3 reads TGCGCCAGCAGCAGTACAGGGGGCGCGTTCTACGAGCAGTACTTC. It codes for CASSSTGGAFYEQYF.

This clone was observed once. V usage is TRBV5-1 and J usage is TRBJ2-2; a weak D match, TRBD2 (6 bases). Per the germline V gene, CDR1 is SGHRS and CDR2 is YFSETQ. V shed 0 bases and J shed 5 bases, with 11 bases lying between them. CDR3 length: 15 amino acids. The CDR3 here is CASSLVVRGTGELFF. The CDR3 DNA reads TGCGCCAGCAGCTTGGTGGTTCGGGGGACCGGGGAGCTGTTTTTT.

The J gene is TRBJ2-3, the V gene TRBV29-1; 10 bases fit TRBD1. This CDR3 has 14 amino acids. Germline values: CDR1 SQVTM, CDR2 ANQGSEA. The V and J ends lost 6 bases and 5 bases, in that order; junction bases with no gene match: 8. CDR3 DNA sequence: TGCAGCGTCGTTACGGGACAGGGGAAAGATACGCAGTATTTT. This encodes CSVVTGQGKDTQYF.

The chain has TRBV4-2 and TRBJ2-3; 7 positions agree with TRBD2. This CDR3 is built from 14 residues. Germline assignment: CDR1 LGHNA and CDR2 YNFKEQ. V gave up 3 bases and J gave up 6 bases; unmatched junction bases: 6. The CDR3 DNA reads TGTGCCAGCAGCCACCCCACTAGCGTGGATACGCAGTATTTT. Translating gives CASSHPTSVDTQYF.

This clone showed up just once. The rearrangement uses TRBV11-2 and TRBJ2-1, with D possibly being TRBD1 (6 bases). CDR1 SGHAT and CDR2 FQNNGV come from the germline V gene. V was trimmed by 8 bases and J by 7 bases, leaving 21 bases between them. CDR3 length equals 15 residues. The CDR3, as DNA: TGTGCCAGCTCCGCAGTTGGGGGCAGGGGAAATGAGCAGTTCTTC. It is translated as CASSAVGGRGNEQFF.

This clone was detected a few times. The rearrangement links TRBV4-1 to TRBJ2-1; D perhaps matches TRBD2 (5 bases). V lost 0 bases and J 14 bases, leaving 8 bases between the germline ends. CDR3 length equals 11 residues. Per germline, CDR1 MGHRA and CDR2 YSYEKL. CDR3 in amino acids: CASSQERDEFF. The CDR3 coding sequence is TGCGCCAGCAGCCAAGAGAGGGATGAGTTCTTC.

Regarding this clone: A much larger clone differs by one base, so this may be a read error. DNA of the CDR3: TGTGCCAGCAGCCCCGGAGACATGGATGTGGTCGGGCAGTACTTC. It is translated as CASSPGDMDVVGQYF. The chain links TRBV28 to TRBJ2-7, with D unclear. The CDR3 is 15 residues long. Per the germline V gene, CDR1 is MDHEN and CDR2 is SYDVKM. V lost 6 bases and J lost 9, with 24 bases in between.

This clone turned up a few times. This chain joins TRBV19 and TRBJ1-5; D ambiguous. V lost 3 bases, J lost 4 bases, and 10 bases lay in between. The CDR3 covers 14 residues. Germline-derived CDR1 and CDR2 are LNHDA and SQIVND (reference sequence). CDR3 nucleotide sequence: TGTGCCAGTAGTATGGGTCAGCTGAATCAGCCCCAGCATTTT. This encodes CASSMGQLNQPQHF.

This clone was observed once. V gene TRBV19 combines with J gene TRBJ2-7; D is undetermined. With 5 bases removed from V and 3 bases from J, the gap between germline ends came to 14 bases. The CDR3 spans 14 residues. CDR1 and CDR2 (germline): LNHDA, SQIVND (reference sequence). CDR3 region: CASSEQTWDYEQYF. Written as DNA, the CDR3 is TGTGCCAGTAGTGAACAAACTTGGGACTACGAGCAGTACTTC.

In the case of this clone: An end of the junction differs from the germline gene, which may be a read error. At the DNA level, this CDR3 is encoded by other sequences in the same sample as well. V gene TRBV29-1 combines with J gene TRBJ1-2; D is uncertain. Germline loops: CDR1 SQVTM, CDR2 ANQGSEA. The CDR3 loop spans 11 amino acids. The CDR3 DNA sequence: TGCAGCGAGTCCTCAAACTACGGCTACACATTC. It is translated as CSESSNYGYTF.

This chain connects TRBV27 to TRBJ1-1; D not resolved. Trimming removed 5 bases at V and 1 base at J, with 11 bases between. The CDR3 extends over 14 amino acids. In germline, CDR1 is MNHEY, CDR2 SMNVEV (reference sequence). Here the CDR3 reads CASSPPRKNTEAFF. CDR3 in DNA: TGTGCCAGCAGTCCCCCCAGAAAGAACACTGAAGCTTTCTTT.

The CDR3 nucleotides read TGTGCCAGCTCACCTCCAATACAAGATACGCAGTATTTT. Translated, it gives CASSPPIQDTQYF. The chain joins TRBV18 to TRBJ2-3; D not certain. The CDR3 has 13 amino acids. V was trimmed by 3 bases and J by 5 bases, leaving 9 bases between them. Germline V gene sequence: CDR1 KGHSH, CDR2 LQKENI.

In DNA, the CDR3 is TGTGCCAGCAGCCCCCCAGGGTTACCCCACTACGAGCAGTACTTC. This codes for CASSPPGLPHYEQYF. V is TRBV5-6 and J is TRBJ2-7, with D perhaps matching TRBD1 (5 bases). Per germline, CDR1 SGHDT and CDR2 YYEEEE. V was pared by 4 bases and J by 3 bases, with 17 bases between. CDR3 size: 15 residues.

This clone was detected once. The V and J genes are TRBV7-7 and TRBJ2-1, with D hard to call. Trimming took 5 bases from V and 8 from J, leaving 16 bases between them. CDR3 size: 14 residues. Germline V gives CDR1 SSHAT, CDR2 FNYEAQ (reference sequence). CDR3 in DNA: TGTGCCAGCAGCCTCCGCGGTGTCTTCGATGAGCAGTTCTTC. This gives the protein CASSLRGVFDEQFF.

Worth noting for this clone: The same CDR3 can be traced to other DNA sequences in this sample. DNA for the CDR3: TGCAGCGTTGGGACAGGGGATACAGGCTACACCTTC. Its protein product is CSVGTGDTGYTF. V usage is TRBV29-1 and J usage is TRBJ1-2; 9 bases fit TRBD1. J gave up 8 bases and V 4 bases, and 5 bases lay outside the gene matches. CDR1 is SQVTM, CDR2 ANQGSEA, per germline. The CDR3 contains 12 residues.